These 30 T cell receptor beta chains were sequenced from one sample in a study of cytomegalovirus exposure and HLA in healthy donors (dated by TCRdb to the late 2010s). The library relied on the immunoSEQ multiplex PCR assay. For the multiplex PCR, a mixture combining 60 forward primers for TCR Vbeta segments and 13 reverse primers for TCR Jbeta segments was used. The clones in this table, taken by TCRdb from immuneACCESS, are in-frame only. Not every clone is retained; where verified, under half of the shortfall comes from an unresolved V gene, and the cause of the rest is unknown. This sample's table carries around 200,000 clones. More than 0.75% of the sample is taken by the ten largest. The sample comprised PBMCs. Receptor source: a woman aged 25 to 39 in good health and CMV-seropositive.

J is TRBJ2-7 and V is TRBV5-1; 13 positions match TRBD2. V trimming: 3 bases; J trimming: 3 bases; junction bases outside the gene matches: 3. The CDR3 length is 15 residues. The germline V gene has CDR1 SGHRS and CDR2 YFSETQ. CDR3 in DNA: TGCGCCAGCAGCTCAGGACTAGCGGGGGTCTACGAGCAGTACTTC. This translates into CASSSGLAGVYEQYF. Full variable domain (missing parts from reference TRBV5-1 and TRBJ2-7): KAGVTQTPRYLIKTRGQQVTLSCSPISGHRSVSWYQQTPGQGLQFLFEYFSETQRNKGNFPGRFSGRQFSNSRSEMNVSTLELGDSALYLCASSSGLAGVYEQYFGPGTRLTVT.

The genes are TRBV7-2 and TRBJ2-7, with D maybe TRBD1 (5 bases). The germline V gene has CDR1 SGHTA and CDR2 FQGNSA. There are 14 residues in the CDR3. The V and J ends lost 3 bases and 2 bases respectively, with 11 bases between them. The CDR3 bases are TGTGCCAGCAGCTTTACGACAGTAACCTACGAGCAGTACTTC. Translating gives CASSFTTVTYEQYF. Combining the CDR3 with reference TRBV7-2 and TRBJ2-7 gives the whole variable domain GAGVSQSPSNKVTEKGKDVELRCDPISGHTALYWYRQSLGQGLEFLIYFQGNSAPDKSGLPSDRFSAERTGGSVSTLTIQRTQQEDSAVYLCASSFTTVTYEQYFGPGTRLTVT.

CDR3 nucleotides: TGTGCCAGCAGCCCCGGGACAGGGGATGGCTACACCTTC. It encodes CASSPGTGDGYTF. The chain recombines TRBV11-2 with TRBJ1-2, with 10 bases identical to TRBD1. The V gene's germline CDR1 is SGHAT and CDR2 FQNNGV. Unmatched junction bases numbered 3, after V lost 5 bases and J lost 6 bases. The CDR3 totals 13 residues.

The chain links TRBV5-1 to TRBJ2-5, with 7 positions matching TRBD1. This CDR3 region has 15 residues. V shed 0 bases, J shed 1 base, and the junction held 3 bases outside the gene matches. Germline V gene data show CDR1 as SGHRS and CDR2 as YFSETQ. The CDR3 spells CASSLAQGPQETQYF. CDR3 nucleotides: TGCGCCAGCAGCTTGGCACAGGGGCCCCAAGAGACCCAGTACTTC.

The chain employs TRBV19 and TRBJ1-4; D is perhaps TRBD1 (5 bases). Trimming removed 5 bases at V and 7 bases at J, with 17 bases between. CDR3 length equals 15 residues. Germline CDR1 LNHDA, CDR2 SQIVND (reference sequence). The CDR3: CASSELTDPGEKLFF. In nucleotides, the CDR3 is TGTGCCAGTAGTGAGCTGACAGACCCTGGTGAAAAACTGTTTTTT.

The chain carries TRBV6-5 and TRBJ2-7, with 7 bases fitting TRBD1. V trimming: 5 bases; J trimming: 3 bases; junction bases outside the gene matches: 7. This CDR3 comprises 14 residues. CDR1 MNHEY and CDR2 SVGAGI come from the germline V gene. The CDR3 nucleotides read TGTGCCAGCAGTGATATTCGGACAGGCTACGAGCAGTACTTC. It translates to CASSDIRTGYEQYF.

The chain links TRBV7-9 to TRBJ2-1, with 8 bases identical to TRBD2. Germline trimming cut 2 bases from V and 0 bases from J; bases unmatched to any gene: 12. Germline V CDR1 and CDR2: SEHNR, FQNEAQ (reference sequence). This CDR3 has 19 amino acids. For the CDR3, the DNA is TGTGCCAGCAGCTTACTCCGCGGGGGGCTGAAGGACTCCTACAATGAGCAGTTCTTC. The encoded protein is CASSLLRGGLKDSYNEQFF.

The chain is built from TRBV15 and TRBJ1-2; the D is unclear. Germline V gene lookup returns CDR1 LNHNV and CDR2 YYDKDF (reference sequence). V lost 5 bases to trimming and J lost 4 bases, with 14 bases between them. This CDR3 has 14 residues. This CDR3 is CATSSFDQAYGYTF. Here the CDR3 DNA reads TGTGCCACCAGCTCCTTCGACCAGGCCTATGGCTACACCTTC.

The V call is TRBV5-1, the J call TRBJ1-1; D is ambiguous. CDR1 and CDR2 from the germline V gene are SGHRS and YFSETQ. With 4 bases removed from V and 0 bases from J, the gap between germline ends came to 7 bases. This CDR3 spans 13 amino acids. CDR3 in amino acids: CASSEGMNTEAFF. CDR3 nucleotide sequence: TGCGCCAGCAGCGAGGGCATGAACACTGAAGCTTTCTTT.

The rearrangement joins TRBV19 to TRBJ2-7; 7 nucleotides agree with TRBD1. The CDR3 loop spans 15 amino acids. The V gene end was trimmed by 4 bases and the J gene end by 12 bases; junction bases not matched to a gene: 18. CDR1 LNHDA and CDR2 SQIVND come from the germline V gene (reference sequence). This chain's CDR3 is CASSRDSQDPYGRYF. The CDR3 DNA reads as TGTGCCAGTAGTAGGGACAGTCAAGACCCTTACGGACGGTACTTC.

This sequence joins TRBV7-2 and TRBJ2-5, with 8 bases fitting TRBD2. The germline V gene has CDR1 SGHTA and CDR2 FQGNSA. CDR3 length equals 12 residues. J gave up 9 bases and V 5 bases, and 5 bases lay outside the gene matches. CDR3 protein: CASSIPGGPQYF. DNA for the CDR3: TGTGCCAGCAGCATACCGGGGGGGCCCCAGTACTTC.

The chain links TRBV7-2 to TRBJ1-3; D may be TRBD1 (5 bases). CDR3 length: 15 residues. CDR1 and CDR2 from the germline V gene are SGHTA and FQGNSA. Trimming stripped 3 bases from V and 7 bases from J, with 16 bases between. CDR3 DNA: TGTGCCAGCAGCTTCATGGGCGCGGGGACTAACACCATATATTTT. It codes for CASSFMGAGTNTIYF.

The rearrangement links TRBV4-1 to TRBJ1-1; tentative D call: TRBD1 (5 bases). Trimming removed 0 bases from V and 6 bases from J, with 17 bases in between. The germline V gene encodes CDR1 MGHRA and CDR2 YSYEKL. This CDR3 is built from 16 residues. CDR3: CASSQDYLTGFPEAFF. The CDR3 DNA follows: TGCGCCAGCAGCCAAGACTACCTAACAGGATTCCCTGAAGCTTTCTTT.

The chain couples TRBV10-3 to TRBJ1-5; 7 nucleotides align to TRBD1. V lost 4 bases to trimming and J lost 6 bases; unmatched junction nucleotides: 12. The CDR3 spans 16 residues. The germline CDR1 and CDR2 sequences are ENHRY and SYGVKD. CDR3 coding DNA: TGTGCCATCAGTGTATCCGGGACAGTTGGTGTTCAGCCCCAGCATTTT. Its protein is CAISVSGTVGVQPQHF.

The V gene is TRBV15, the J gene TRBJ1-5; 7 bases map to TRBD1. This CDR3 has 15 amino acids. With V trimmed by 0 bases and J by 4 bases, 3 bases remained unmatched. From germline, CDR1 is LNHNV and CDR2 YYDKDF (reference sequence). CDR3 residues: CATSREAGGNQPQHF. The CDR3 nucleotides are TGTGCCACCAGCAGAGAGGCAGGGGGAAATCAGCCCCAGCATTTT.

The genes are TRBV10-1 and TRBJ1-5, with no clear D. V was pared by 2 bases and J by 6 bases, with 5 bases between. The CDR3 spans 12 residues. The germline V gene has CDR1 WNHNN and CDR2 SYGVQD (reference sequence). In nucleotides, the CDR3 is TGCGCCAGCAGTGAGCCGGGTCAGCCCCAGCATTTT. Translation: CASSEPGQPQHF.

The chain recombines TRBV6-1 with TRBJ2-1, with TRBD2 matching 8 bases. CDR1 is MNHNS, CDR2 SASEGT, per germline. The CDR3 has 16 residues. The junction had 4 bases not matched to a gene; V was cut back by 2 bases and J by 1 base. The CDR3 nucleotides read TGTGCCAGCAGTGAACTAACGGGGGGGTCCTACAATGAGCAGTTCTTC. It encodes CASSELTGGSYNEQFF.

This chain links TRBV12-5 with TRBJ2-1; no clear D. V gave up 2 bases and J gave up 5 bases, with 10 bases separating them. The CDR3 runs 14 residues. The germline V gene has CDR1 LGHNT and CDR2 FRNRAP. The CDR3 sequence: CASGLYVLDNEQFF. Here the CDR3 DNA reads TGTGCTAGTGGTTTGTACGTACTCGACAATGAGCAGTTCTTC.

This chain connects TRBV5-1 to TRBJ2-3, with 12 bases fitting TRBD2. Germline V gene lookup returns CDR1 SGHRS and CDR2 YFSETQ. The V gene end was trimmed by 3 bases and the J gene end by 1 base; junction bases not matched to a gene: 0. The CDR3 consists of 15 residues. The DNA for the CDR3 is TGCGCCAGCAGCTGGACTAGCGGGGGCACAGATACGCAGTATTTT. It codes for CASSWTSGGTDTQYF.

The CDR3 nucleotides read TGTGCCATCAGTGCAGACTACGAGCAGTACTTC. Its translation is CAISADYEQYF. The chain employs TRBV10-3 and TRBJ2-7; no firm D call. In germline, CDR1 is ENHRY, CDR2 SYGVKD. This CDR3 region has 11 residues. V was pared by 4 bases and J by 3 bases, with 4 bases between.

The chain combines TRBV18 with TRBJ2-7, with D perhaps TRBD1 (5 bases). The CDR3 is made up of 14 amino acids. Germline lookup yields CDR1 KGHSH and CDR2 LQKENI. The ends were cut back, 4 bases at V and 1 base at J, with 11 bases in the middle. The CDR3 DNA follows: TGTGCCAGCTCACACTTAGACAGTTCCTACGAGCAGTACTTC. Translating it yields CASSHLDSSYEQYF.

This chain connects TRBV12-5 to TRBJ2-2; possible D gene TRBD1, 5 bases. The V gene's germline CDR1 is LGHNT and CDR2 FRNRAP. This CDR3 is 17 amino acids long. V lost 0 bases and J 2 bases, leaving 13 bases between the germline ends. The CDR3 bases are TGTGCTAGTGGTTTGGTGATAGGGGCGTCCAACACCGGGGAGCTGTTTTTT. The encoded protein is CASGLVIGASNTGELFF. The full variable domain, its missing parts supplied by reference TRBV12-5 and TRBJ2-2, is DARVTQTPRHKVTEMGQEVTMRCQPILGHNTVFWYRQTMMQGLELLAYFRNRAPLDDSGMPKDRFSAEMPDATLATLKIQPSEPRDSAVYFCASGLVIGASNTGELFFGEGSRLTVL.

V and J are TRBV19 and TRBJ2-3; 12 nucleotides line up with TRBD2. The V gene end was trimmed by 4 bases and the J gene end by 3 bases; junction bases not matched to a gene: 5. The CDR3 contains 16 residues. Germline lookup yields CDR1 LNHDA and CDR2 SQIVND (reference sequence). CDR3 residues: CASSTRTSGMTDTQYF. DNA of the CDR3: TGTGCCAGTAGTACGAGGACTAGCGGGATGACAGATACGCAGTATTTT.

The rearrangement uses TRBV5-1 and TRBJ2-1, with 8 bases aligning to TRBD2. V shed 4 bases and J 7 bases; nucleotides not matched to a gene: 10. Per germline, CDR1 SGHRS and CDR2 YFSETQ. CDR3 length: 15 amino acids. This CDR3 reads CASSVPGLGDNEQFF. As DNA, the CDR3 is TGCGCCAGCAGCGTGCCGGGACTAGGTGATAATGAGCAGTTCTTC.

This chain uses TRBV5-1 with TRBJ2-5; tentatively, D is TRBD1 (8 bases). The V end was cut by 3 bases, the J end by 5 bases, with 20 bases between. This CDR3 contains 16 residues. Per the germline V gene, CDR1 is SGHRS and CDR2 is YFSETQ. CDR3 DNA: TGCGCCAGCAGCTACGGGGGGACAGGTTGGAGGGAGACCCAGTACTTC. Translated: CASSYGGTGWRETQYF.

CDR3 in DNA: TGTGCCAGCAGTGAAATCGGCGGGGAGCTGTTTTTT. Encoded protein: CASSEIGGELFF. The rearrangement uses TRBV6-1 and TRBJ2-2; no reliable D call. The CDR3 spans 12 residues. Germline-derived CDR1 and CDR2 are MNHNS and SASEGT. With 2 bases removed from V and 7 bases from J, the gap between germline ends came to 5 bases.

This chain uses TRBV15 with TRBJ2-7; TRBD2 aligns across 10 bases. This CDR3 region has 15 residues. The V and J ends lost 5 bases and 7 bases, in that order; junction bases with no gene match: 11. Germline CDR1 is LNHNV and CDR2 is YYDKDF (reference sequence). CDR3 coding DNA: TGTGCCACCAGCGTTCTACCCACTAGCGGGGAAGAGCAGTACTTC. Translating gives CATSVLPTSGEEQYF.

V and J are TRBV6-6 and TRBJ1-1; 8 bases match TRBD1. Germline V gives CDR1 MNHNY, CDR2 SVGAGI (reference sequence). V trimming: 2 bases; J trimming: 4 bases; junction bases outside the gene matches: 3. There are 14 residues in the CDR3. CDR3 DNA sequence: TGTGCCAGCAGTTACCCTGGACAGGGCACTGAAGCTTTCTTT. It yields the protein CASSYPGQGTEAFF.

The chain is built from TRBV6-5 and TRBJ1-2; tentatively, D is TRBD1 (5 bases). The CDR3 contains 13 residues. V lost 6 bases to trimming and J lost 1 base, with 9 bases between them. CDR1 and CDR2 (germline): MNHEY, SVGAGI. The CDR3 region is CASRDKVNYGYTF. Here the CDR3 DNA reads TGTGCCAGCAGGGACAAGGTTAACTATGGCTACACCTTC.

The rearrangement links TRBV6-5 to TRBJ2-1; the D gene is possibly TRBD1 (5 bases). This CDR3 region has 12 residues. V lost 5 bases and J lost 10, with 12 bases in between. In germline, CDR1 is MNHEY, CDR2 SVGAGI. The CDR3 DNA reads as TGTGCCAGCAGTCCCTTATGGGGCGAGCAGTTCTTC. It is translated as CASSPLWGEQFF.